The 8 T cell receptor beta chains below were found in one sample sequenced in a study of blood T cell repertoires in COVID-19. The repertoire was sequenced with immunoSEQ multiplex PCR; TCRdb's copy has only in-frame clones and lacks some. Of about 160,000 clones listed, less than 85% are singletons. Specimen: peripheral blood. These receptors were collected from a woman aged 55 to 70 with COVID-19, enrolled during active disease.

This chain joins TRBV10-3 and TRBJ1-1; possibly TRBD1 for D (5 bases). The CDR3 spans 14 residues. Germline V gene lookup returns CDR1 ENHRY and CDR2 SYGVKD. V was shortened by 2 bases and J by 1 base, with 8 bases between the two germline ends. The CDR3 sequence: CAISEGHANTEAFF. The DNA for the CDR3 is TGTGCCATCAGTGAGGGACATGCGAACACTGAAGCTTTCTTT.

CDR3 protein: CASSLVDRVYEQYF. Written as DNA, the CDR3 is TGCGCCAGCAGCTTGGTGGACAGAGTCTACGAGCAGTACTTC. The chain carries TRBV5-1 and TRBJ2-7; D perhaps matches TRBD1 (6 bases). V was clipped by 0 bases and J by 3 bases, with 10 bases between them. In germline, CDR1 is SGHRS, CDR2 YFSETQ. The CDR3 is 14 residues long.

The V call is TRBV30, the J call TRBJ1-5; D is perhaps TRBD1 (5 bases). The germline V gene has CDR1 GTSNPN and CDR2 SVGIG (reference sequence). The CDR3 runs to 13 residues. V gave up 2 bases and J gave up 4 bases, with 9 bases separating them. The CDR3 nucleotides read TGTGCCTGGAGTTATGGGGGGAATCAGCCCCAGCATTTT. Protein sequence: CAWSYGGNQPQHF.

The chain carries TRBV7-9 and TRBJ1-2; D possibly corresponds to TRBD1 (6 bases). V was pared by 5 bases and J by 8 bases, with 18 bases between. CDR3 length: 14 amino acids. CDR1 and CDR2 (germline): SEHNR, FQNEAQ (reference sequence). CDR3 in amino acids: CASSPGEGVGGYTF. In DNA form, the CDR3 reads TGTGCCAGCAGCCCCGGGGAGGGGGTTGGAGGCTACACCTTC.

The V call is TRBV5-5, the J call TRBJ2-3; 13 bases map to TRBD2. V lost 2 bases to trimming and J lost 3 bases; unmatched junction nucleotides: 3. Germline lookup yields CDR1 SGHKS and CDR2 YYEKEE (reference sequence). The CDR3 runs to 16 residues. Here the CDR3 reads CASSLGLAGATDTQYF. The CDR3 DNA reads as TGTGCCAGCAGCTTAGGACTAGCGGGAGCAACAGATACGCAGTATTTT. The full variable domain, with the rest looked up from reference TRBV5-5 and TRBJ2-3, is DAGVTQSPTHLIKTRGQQVTLRCSPISGHKSVSWYQQVLGQGPQFIFQYYEKEERGRGNFPDRFSARQFPNYSSELNVNALLLGDSALYLCASSLGLAGATDTQYFGPGTRLTVL.

The rearrangement joins TRBV11-2 to TRBJ2-5; the match to TRBD2 covers 15 bases. Germline V gene sequence: CDR1 SGHAT, CDR2 FQNNGV. Germline trimming cut 4 bases from V and 1 base from J; bases unmatched to any gene: 4. The CDR3 length is 17 residues. The DNA for the CDR3 is TGTGCCAGCAGCTCGGGACTAGCGGGAGGCGTCCAAGAGACCCAGTACTTC. Its protein is CASSSGLAGGVQETQYF.

The genes are TRBV7-2 and TRBJ2-7, with D possibly TRBD2 on 5 matching bases. The ends were cut back, 3 bases at V and 4 bases at J, with 10 bases in the middle. The CDR3 consists of 13 residues. Germline loops: CDR1 SGHTA, CDR2 FQGNSA. For the CDR3, the DNA is TGTGCCAGCAGCTTCCGCGGACTTTACGAGCAGTACTTC. Translated: CASSFRGLYEQYF.

This clone was counted a few times. This sequence joins TRBV6-4 and TRBJ2-3; a possible D gene is TRBD2 (6 bases). The CDR3 loop spans 13 amino acids. Germline CDR1 is MRHNA and CDR2 is SNTAGT. The V gene lost 6 bases and the J gene lost 4 bases, with 11 bases spanning the gap. The DNA of the CDR3 is TGTGCCAGCAGCCCGGGACTCCCAGATACGCAGTATTTT. Translation: CASSPGLPDTQYF.